This entry lists 24 T cell receptor beta chains sequenced from one sample in a study of T cell repertoires in cytomegalovirus infection. The antigens these receptors bind are not known. TCRdb reanalysed the reads using MiXCR and keeps one entry per CDR3 protein. The table lists approximately 1,000,000 distinct CDR3 sequences, 31% of them singletons. This sample comprised cultured CD8+ T cells from PBMCs, obtained from culture after CMV antigen stimulation. These receptors were collected from a human donor in good health (CMV status not recorded). Some clones in this sample may be carry-over from other donors' samples.

The sample holds a few counts of this clonotype. V is TRBV10-3 and J is TRBJ2-1; D remains unclear. The germline V gene encodes CDR1 ENHRY and CDR2 SYGVKD. The CDR3 consists of 13 residues. The V and J ends lost 3 bases and 7 bases respectively, with 10 bases between them. The CDR3 loop reads CAISDPRRNEQFF. Here the CDR3 DNA reads TGTGCCATCAGTGACCCTCGCAGGAATGAGCAGTTCTTC.

This clonotype turned up a few times. The chain combines TRBV7-9 with TRBJ2-2; either TRBD1 or TRBD2 may supply D (6 bases each). V lost 5 bases and J 9 bases, leaving 16 bases between the germline ends. Germline V gene lookup returns CDR1 SEHNR and CDR2 FQNEAQ (reference sequence). The CDR3 length is 14 residues. CDR3 in DNA: TGTGCCAGCAGCGAGACCGGGGGACACCGGGAGCTGTTTTTT. It encodes CASSETGGHRELFF.

The chain links TRBV14 to TRBJ2-4, with TRBD2 matching 9 bases. This CDR3 comprises 14 residues. The V and J ends lost 4 bases and 8 bases, in that order; junction bases with no gene match: 6. Germline CDR1 is SGHDN and CDR2 is FVKESK. Written as DNA, the CDR3 is TGTGCCAGCAGCCGCTATAGCGGGGGAGACATTCAGTACTTC. It specifies CASSRYSGGDIQYF.

This clonotype came up a few times. This sequence joins TRBV10-3 and TRBJ2-7; 7 bases fit TRBD2. Germline-derived CDR1 and CDR2 are ENHRY and SYGVKD. V was clipped by 8 bases and J by 3 bases; unmatched bases: 4. The CDR3 is 12 residues long. CDR3 bases: TGTGCCATCGGGCAGCGGGGCTACGAGCAGTACTTC. The encoded protein is CAIGQRGYEQYF.

This clonotype was observed at least ten times. The chain uses TRBV19 and TRBJ1-1; D gene uncertain. Trimming took 5 bases from V and 0 from J, leaving 10 bases between them. The CDR3 sequence is 14 residues long. The germline V gene has CDR1 LNHDA and CDR2 SQIVND (reference sequence). The CDR3 is CASSDSFMNTEAFF. The DNA of the CDR3 is TGTGCCAGTAGTGACTCATTTATGAACACTGAAGCTTTCTTT.

This clonotype occurred many times. The rearrangement joins TRBV7-2 to TRBJ1-1; D unclear. Germline lookup yields CDR1 SGHTA and CDR2 FQGNSA. This CDR3 contains 15 residues. The ends were cut back, 0 bases at V and 8 bases at J, with 16 bases in the middle. CDR3 amino acids: CASSLASSYASEAFF. CDR3 coding DNA: TGTGCCAGCAGCTTAGCCTCCTCGTACGCTTCAGAAGCTTTCTTT.

The V and J genes are TRBV6-5 and TRBJ1-2, with D unresolved. Germline CDR1 is MNHEY and CDR2 is SVGAGI. The CDR3 covers 15 residues. V shed 0 bases and J shed 3 bases, with 11 bases lying between them. CDR3 sequence (DNA): TGTGCCAGCAGTTACTCCGGCGGCTCACACTATGGCTACACCTTC. Encoded protein: CASSYSGGSHYGYTF.

This clonotype was counted between two and nine times. The CDR3: CASSAGLAGGPYAQYF. The CDR3 DNA is TGTGCCAGCAGTGCCGGACTAGCGGGGGGTCCCTATGCCCAGTACTTC. This chain links TRBV12-3 or TRBV12-4 with TRBJ2-5, with 14 bases matching TRBD2. Trimming removed 5 bases from V and 9 bases from J; junction bases left unmatched: 11. The CDR3 length is 16 residues.

The sample holds one count of this clonotype. An end of the junction differs from the germline gene, which may be a read error. CDR3 in DNA: TGTGCCAACAGTCTCTCAGGGGCTCAGCCCCAGCATTTT. Amino acid sequence: CANSLSGAQPQHF. This chain joins TRBV6-1 and TRBJ1-5; tentative D call: TRBD1 (6 bases). The CDR3 length is 13 residues. From germline, CDR1 is MNHNS and CDR2 SASEGT.

This clonotype was counted between two and nine times. The chain uses TRBV19 and TRBJ1-4; TRBD1 aligns across 9 bases. The V gene end was trimmed by 5 bases and the J gene end by 7 bases; junction bases not matched to a gene: 2. Per the germline V gene, CDR1 is LNHDA and CDR2 is SQIVND (reference sequence). The CDR3 length is 13 residues. This chain's CDR3 is CASSGTGSEKLFF. DNA for the CDR3: TGTGCCAGTAGTGGGACAGGGTCTGAAAAACTGTTTTTT.

The chain has TRBV29-1 and TRBJ1-2; 7 bases match TRBD1. This CDR3 spans 11 amino acids. Germline V gives CDR1 SQVTM, CDR2 ANQGSEA. V was pared by 5 bases and J by 7 bases, with 4 bases of the junction left unmatched. The CDR3 region has the DNA TGCAGCGTTATCGACAGGGCTGGCTACACCTTC. Its protein product is CSVIDRAGYTF.

This clonotype was picked up many times. The chain combines TRBV7-9 with TRBJ2-1, with D perhaps matching TRBD1 (6 bases). V was pared by 4 bases and J by 4 bases, with 26 bases between. CDR1 and CDR2 (germline): SEHNR, FQNEAQ (reference sequence). CDR3 length: 19 amino acids. The CDR3 nucleotides read TGTGCCAGCAGCTCTAGGACAGAGCCAAGGCTAGAGACATACAATGAGCAGTTCTTC. It translates to CASSSRTEPRLETYNEQFF.

In its sample, this clonotype was seen a few times. V is TRBV27 and J is TRBJ2-1, with D possibly being TRBD1 (6 bases). CDR3 length: 14 amino acids. The V gene's germline CDR1 is MNHEY and CDR2 SMNVEV (reference sequence). The V end was cut by 3 bases, the J end by 8 bases, with 14 bases between. This CDR3 is CASSLPGAGYEQFF. CDR3 bases: TGTGCCAGCAGTTTGCCAGGGGCAGGGTATGAGCAGTTCTTC.

The rearrangement uses TRBV27 and TRBJ1-1, with D unresolved. CDR1 is MNHEY, CDR2 SMNVEV, per germline (reference sequence). Trimming cost V 5 bases and J 4 bases, with 14 bases left between them. The CDR3 runs to 14 residues. In DNA form, the CDR3 reads TGTGCCAGCAGTCTTGCGATTATAGGCACTGAAGCTTTCTTT. Its translation is CASSLAIIGTEAFF.

The chain links TRBV19 to TRBJ2-1; 9 positions agree with TRBD2. Losses at the gene ends were 1 base for V and 5 bases for J; bases not matched to a gene: 6. The CDR3 covers 16 residues. Germline-derived CDR1 and CDR2 are LNHDA and SQIVND (reference sequence). The CDR3, as DNA: TGTGCCAGTAGTATAGTTGGCGGGGGGGCTCACAATGAGCAGTTCTTC. It is translated as CASSIVGGGAHNEQFF.

This clonotype has a handful of counts. This chain connects TRBV29-1 to TRBJ1-4; D is ambiguous. The CDR3 runs to 13 residues. CDR1 is SQVTM and CDR2 is ANQGSEA in the germline V gene. V lost 4 bases to trimming and J lost 5 bases, with 11 bases between them. The CDR3 is CSVGRQPNEKLFF. CDR3 nucleotides: TGCAGCGTTGGACGGCAGCCGAATGAAAAACTGTTTTTT.

This clonotype was counted a few times. The chain is built from TRBV6-2 or TRBV6-3 and TRBJ1-3, with no clear D. There are 17 residues in the CDR3. The germline V gene has CDR1 MNHEY and CDR2 SVGEGT. V gave up 7 bases and J gave up 0 bases, with 19 bases separating them. Here the CDR3 DNA reads TGTGCCAGCACGCCGGGATCCCGCAAGGCCTCTGGAAACACCATATATTTT. Protein sequence: CASTPGSRKASGNTIYF.

On this clonotype: A junction boundary mismatches the germline segment, possibly from a read error. V gene TRBV4-2 combines with J gene TRBJ1-2; D is perhaps TRBD1 (5 bases). The V gene's germline CDR1 is LGHNA and CDR2 YNFKEQ. This CDR3 spans 16 amino acids. In nucleotides, the CDR3 is TGTGTCAGCAGCCAAGTAGGGACCCGGACACCCTATGGCTACACCTTC. This gives the protein CVSSQVGTRTPYGYTF.

The J gene is TRBJ2-2, the V gene TRBV6-1, with D possibly being TRBD1 or TRBD2 (5 bases each). Trimming removed 1 base at V and 4 bases at J, with 7 bases between. The CDR3 totals 14 residues. Per germline, CDR1 MNHNS and CDR2 SASEGT. The CDR3 is CASSEGGFTGELFF. DNA for the CDR3: TGTGCCAGCAGTGAAGGGGGGTTCACCGGGGAGCTGTTTTTT.

The CDR3 DNA reads TGTGCCAGCAGTTTATCAGGGGGGGCGTATAGCAATCAGCCCCAGCATTTT. Translated, it gives CASSLSGGAYSNQPQHF. The chain employs TRBV27 and TRBJ1-5; D might be TRBD1 (6 bases). Germline loops: CDR1 MNHEY, CDR2 SMNVEV (reference sequence). This CDR3 is built from 17 residues. The V end lost 0 bases, the J end lost 0 bases, and 12 bases lay between the germline ends.

The chain employs TRBV7-2 and TRBJ2-7; TRBD1 or TRBD2 may be the D gene (6 bases each). Germline V lookup: CDR1 SGHTA, CDR2 FQGNSA. The CDR3 is 15 residues long. The V end was cut by 1 base, the J end by 1 base, with 11 bases between. This CDR3 is CASSLELGGSYEQYV. In DNA form, the CDR3 reads TGTGCCAGCAGCTTAGAATTAGGGGGGTCCTACGAGCAGTACGTC.

The sample holds a few counts of this clonotype. This rearrangement joins TRBV4-3 to TRBJ2-5; a possible D gene is TRBD1 (5 bases). This CDR3 has 15 residues. From germline, CDR1 is LGHNA and CDR2 YSLEER. Trimming removed 1 base at V and 4 bases at J, with 13 bases between. CDR3 DNA sequence: TGCGCCAGCAGCCAAGGAACAGGTTTCGGAGAGACCCAGTACTTC. Residues: CASSQGTGFGETQYF.

This chain uses TRBV7-3 with TRBJ2-5, with 8 positions matching TRBD1. The V gene end was trimmed by 0 bases and the J gene end by 4 bases; junction bases not matched to a gene: 4. This CDR3 is 15 amino acids long. Germline V CDR1 and CDR2: SGHTA, FQGTGA. The CDR3 bases are TGTGCCAGCAGCTTAACGGCAGGGGGCGGAGAGACCCAGTACTTC. It encodes CASSLTAGGGETQYF.

This clonotype was observed many times. The rearrangement links TRBV6-4 to TRBJ2-1; TRBD1 matches 9 bases. V was clipped by 0 bases and J by 3 bases; unmatched bases: 0. CDR3 size: 15 residues. Germline CDR1 reads MRHNA; CDR2 reads SNTAGT. The CDR3 reads CASSDSTGGYNEQFF. The CDR3 nucleotides are TGTGCCAGCAGTGACTCGACAGGGGGCTACAATGAGCAGTTCTTC.